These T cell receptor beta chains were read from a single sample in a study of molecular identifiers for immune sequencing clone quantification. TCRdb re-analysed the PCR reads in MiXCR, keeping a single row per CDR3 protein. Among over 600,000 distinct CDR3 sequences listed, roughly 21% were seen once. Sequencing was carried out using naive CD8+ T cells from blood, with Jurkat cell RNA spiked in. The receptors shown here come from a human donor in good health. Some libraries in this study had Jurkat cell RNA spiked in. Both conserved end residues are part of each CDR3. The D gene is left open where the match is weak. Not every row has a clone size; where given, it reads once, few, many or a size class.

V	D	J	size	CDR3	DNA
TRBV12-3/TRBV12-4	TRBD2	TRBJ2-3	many	CASSLHLAGGTDTQYF	TGTGCCAGCAGTTTACATCTAGCGGGGGGCACAGATACGCAGTATTTT
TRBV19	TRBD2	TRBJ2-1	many	CASSLQGLAGHNEQFF	TGTGCCAGTAGCCTTCAGGGACTAGCGGGACACAATGAGCAGTTCTTC
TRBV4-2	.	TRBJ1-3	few	CASSQFISGVGGNTIYF	TGTGCCAGCAGCCAATTTATATCGGGGGTTGGTGGAAACACCATATATTTT
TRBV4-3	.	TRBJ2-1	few	CASSQDQARGNIISDNEQFF	TGCGCCAGCAGCCAAGATCAGGCCAGGGGCAATATAATTTCGGACAATGAGCAGTTCTTC
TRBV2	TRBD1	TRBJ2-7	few	CASSDRGLAYEQYF	TGTGCCAGCAGTGACAGGGGGCTAGCGTACGAGCAGTACTTC
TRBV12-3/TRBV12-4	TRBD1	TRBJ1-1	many	CASSWTGGDTEAFF	TGTGCCAGCAGTTGGACAGGGGGGGACACTGAAGCTTTCTTT
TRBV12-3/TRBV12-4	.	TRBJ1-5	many	CASSFMGNNQPQHF	TGTGCCAGCAGTTTTATGGGAAACAATCAGCCCCAGCATTTT
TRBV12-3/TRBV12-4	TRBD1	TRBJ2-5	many	CASSLGTGGRQETQYF	TGTGCCAGCAGTCTAGGGACAGGGGGCAGACAAGAGACCCAGTACTTC
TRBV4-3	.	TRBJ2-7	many	CASSQVVGGSYEQYF	TGCGCCAGCAGCCAAGTGGTAGGGGGCTCCTACGAGCAGTACTTC
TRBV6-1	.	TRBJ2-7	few	CASMSGSYEQYF	TGTGCCAGCATGAGCGGGTCTTACGAGCAGTACTTC
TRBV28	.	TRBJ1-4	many	CASSLLTTTNEKLFF	TGTGCCAGCAGTTTATTGACCACCACTAATGAAAAACTGTTTTTT
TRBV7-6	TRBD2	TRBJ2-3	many	CASRSGLATDTQYF	TGTGCCAGCAGGTCGGGACTAGCGACAGATACGCAGTATTTT
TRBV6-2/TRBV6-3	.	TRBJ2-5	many	CASNLLGVTQYF	TGTGCCAGCAATTTACTCGGCGTAACCCAGTACTTC
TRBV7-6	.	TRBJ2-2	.	CASSFDGAGNTGELCF	TGTGCCAGCAGCTTTGACGGGGCGGGGAACACCGGGGAGCTGTGTTTT
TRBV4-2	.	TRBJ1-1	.	CASSQDLGLDTEAFF	TGTGCCAGCAGCCAAGATTTAGGTTTGGACACTGAAGCTTTCTTT
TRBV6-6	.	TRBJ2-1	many	CASSRAASTGQFF	TGTGCCAGCAGTCGGGCCGCCTCTACGGGGCAGTTCTTC
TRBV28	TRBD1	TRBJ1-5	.	CASSLGQGGIGGDQPQHF	TGTGCCAGCAGTCTCGGACAGGGAGGGATTGGGGGGGATCAGCCCCAGCATTTT
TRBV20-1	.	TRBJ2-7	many	CSTRQEAVYEQYF	TGCAGTACCAGACAGGAGGCAGTATACGAGCAGTACTTC
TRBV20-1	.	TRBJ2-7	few	CSARRPGDNYEQYF	TGCAGTGCTAGAAGACCCGGGGATAACTACGAGCAGTACTTC
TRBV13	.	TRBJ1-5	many	CASSLRGRNQPQHF	TGTGCCAGCAGCTTAAGAGGCAGGAATCAGCCCCAGCATTTT
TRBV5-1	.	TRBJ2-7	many	CASSLVAARDNRAYEQYF	TGCGCCAGCAGCTTGGTTGCCGCCCGGGACAACAGAGCCTACGAGCAGTACTTC
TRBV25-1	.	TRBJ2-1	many	CASRTGGNEQFF	TGTGCCAGCAGAACCGGGGGTAATGAGCAGTTCTTC
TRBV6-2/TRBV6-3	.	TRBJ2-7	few	CASTPWPISYEQYF	TGTGCCAGCACCCCCTGGCCTATCTCCTACGAGCAGTACTTC
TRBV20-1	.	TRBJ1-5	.	CSATDGPFANQPQHF	TGCAGTGCTACAGACGGGCCGTTCGCGAATCAGCCCCAGCATTTT
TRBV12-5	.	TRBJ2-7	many	CASGPSSSPRQTPEQYF	TGTGCTAGTGGCCCCAGTAGTAGCCCCCGACAGACACCTGAGCAGTACTTC
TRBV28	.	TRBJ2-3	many	CATQPGLIDTQYF	TGTGCCACCCAACCGGGACTTATAGATACGCAGTATTTT
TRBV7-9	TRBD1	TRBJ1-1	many	CASSLALGQLTEAFF	TGTGCCAGCAGCTTAGCGTTGGGACAGTTAACTGAAGCTTTCTTT
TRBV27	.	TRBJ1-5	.	CASSSQGSYSNQPQHF	TGTGCCAGCAGTTCCCAGGGGAGCTATAGCAATCAGCCCCAGCATTTT
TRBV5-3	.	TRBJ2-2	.	CASSFDGTDLGIGELFF	TGTGCCAGCAGCTTTGACGGGACGGATCTGGGCATCGGGGAGCTGTTTTTT
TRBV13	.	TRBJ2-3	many	CASSLRGASPTDTQYF	TGTGCCAGCAGCTTAAGGGGGGCTTCCCCTACAGATACGCAGTATTTT
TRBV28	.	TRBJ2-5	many	CASSLSSGKETQYF	TGTGCCAGCAGTTTATCGTCGGGAAAAGAGACCCAGTACTTC
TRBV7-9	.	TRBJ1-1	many	CASSLVDGNTEAFF	TGTGCCAGCAGCTTAGTGGACGGTAACACTGAAGCTTTCTTT
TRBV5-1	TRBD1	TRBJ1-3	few	CTSSLGTASGNTIYF	TGCACCAGCAGCTTGGGGACAGCCTCTGGAAACACCATATATTTT
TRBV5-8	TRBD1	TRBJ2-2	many	CASSLRTGAGELFF	TGTGCCAGCAGCTTGAGGACAGGCGCCGGGGAGCTGTTTTTT
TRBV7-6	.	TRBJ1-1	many	CASSSQTGNTEAFF	TGTGCCAGCAGTTCCCAGACAGGGAACACTGAAGCTTTCTTT
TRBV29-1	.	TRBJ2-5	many	CSVEDFVSGRETQYF	TGCAGCGTTGAAGATTTCGTCTCAGGGCGAGAGACCCAGTACTTC
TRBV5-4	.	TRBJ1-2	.	CASSTARDYGYTF	TGTGCCAGCAGTACAGCCAGGGACTATGGCTACACCTTC
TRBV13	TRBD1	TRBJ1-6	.	CASSSSAGGSPLHF	TGTGCCAGCAGCTCCTCCGCAGGGGGGTCACCCCTCCACTTT